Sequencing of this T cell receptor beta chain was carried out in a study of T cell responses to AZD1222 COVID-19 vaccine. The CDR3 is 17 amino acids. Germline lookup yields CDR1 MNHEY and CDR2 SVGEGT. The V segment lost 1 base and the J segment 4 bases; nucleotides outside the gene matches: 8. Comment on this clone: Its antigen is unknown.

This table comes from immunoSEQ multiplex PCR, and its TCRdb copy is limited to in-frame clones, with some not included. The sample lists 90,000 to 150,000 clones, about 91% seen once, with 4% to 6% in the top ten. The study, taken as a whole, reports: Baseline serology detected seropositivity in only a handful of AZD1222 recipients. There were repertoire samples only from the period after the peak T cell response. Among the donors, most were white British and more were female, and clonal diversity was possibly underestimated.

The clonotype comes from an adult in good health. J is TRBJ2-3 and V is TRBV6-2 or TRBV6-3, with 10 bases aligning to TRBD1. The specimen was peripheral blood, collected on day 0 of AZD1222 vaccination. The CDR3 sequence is CASSYYPDRGLSDTQYF. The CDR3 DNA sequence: TGTGCCAGCAGTTACTACCCGGACAGGGGGTTGTCAGATACGCAGTATTTT.